Listed here is a single T cell receptor beta chain. Its antigen remains undetermined. No per-base quality is available; no much larger clone lies one base away. TCRbeta CDR3 regions were amplified from genomic DNA by means of the immunoSEQ Assay, a bias-controlled multiplex PCR. From the authors' description of their analysis: Nucleated cell counts per sample were estimated from amplification of reference gene primers within the assay. Sequence reads were collapsed and filtered to measure the absolute abundance of every unique TCRbeta CDR3 rearrangement. For each sample, productive Simpson clonality was calculated by taking the square root of Simpson's diversity index across productive rearrangements. TCRdb took this table from immuneACCESS and kept in-frame rearrangements with V and J called. Such tables lack part of the clones; where checked against another copy, unresolved V genes explain under half of the gap, and the rest is unexplained. D and trimming come from the DNA, and the V and J calls and clone size come from that table. The sample table contains about 320,000 clones; only one count was recorded for 80% to 90% of them. The ten largest clones represent 1% to 1.5% of the sample.

Spanning cysteine to phenylalanine, the CDR3 consists of 15 amino acids. The only DNA kept is the CDR3, 45 bases in frame from the first base. The germline V gene specifies ENHRY as CDR1 and SYGVKD as CDR2. Ends trimmed: V by 2 bases, J by 2 bases; bases unmatched to a gene: 2. Whole blood was collected in K2EDTA tubes by collaborating institutions according to the institutions' own protocols. For TCRbeta analysis, collaborators shipped samples as frozen whole blood, isolated PBMCs, or DNA extracted from either of those sample types. This sample was taken from a study of blood T cell repertoires in COVID-19 (dated by TCRdb to the early 2020s). Regarding the research as a whole: Collaborator samples came from the United States, Italy and Spain and covered acute and convalescent phases of COVID-19. The material from the prospective study consisted of cDNA or gDNA derived from T cells, B-cell-depleted T cells, or PBMCs. The dataset comprised deeply sampled blood TCRbeta repertoires from subjects exposed to, actively infected with, or recovered from COVID-19. A freely available public database, intended as a resource for researchers studying the immune response to SARS-CoV-2, is where the repertoires were released. Samples were obtained from the ongoing ImmuneRACE study (first 160 participants) and from over a thousand subjects provided by 6 global collaborators. The sample metadata nearly always contained a de-identified subject ID, COVID-19 status, age in years and sex. Where available, HLA class I and class II types were obtained from metadata supplied by the sample provider rather than from assay-based typing. Summary of the overall study and its limitations: The quantity of clinical and demographic metadata differed by source and by participant and was supplied without curation.

Sequenced material: peripheral blood. The chain couples TRBV10-3 to TRBJ1-5; the central 8 bases match TRBD1. This receptor was obtained from a woman aged 45-65 years with acute or convalescent COVID-19. In nucleotides, the sequence is TGTGCCATCAGTGAGAACAGGGGGGGCAATCAGCCCCAGCATTTT. This sequence encodes CAISENRGGNQPQHF.